Here is one T cell receptor beta chain with its context. Through a sample-barcoded 5' primer and a J-beta primer mix, a second PCR was run for roughly 6 to 11 cycles. A single record per CDR3 protein comes from TCRdb applying MiXCR to the 5' RACE reads. The sample contains approximately 800,000 distinct CDR3 sequences, about 53% of which appear only once. Every donor provided around 9.3 milliliters of peripheral blood. This record belongs to a study of blood T cells in healthy people across ages. Whole-study context: About one barcoded beta molecule per two T cells came from capture by template switching.

The V gene lost 2 bases and the J gene lost 2 bases, with 14 bases spanning the gap. The CDR3 loop spans 16 amino acids. From germline, CDR1 is MGHRA and CDR2 YSYEKL. Sequencing used blood. This clonotype was obtained from a man older than 75 in good health. The chain is built from TRBV4-1 and TRBJ2-3, with D unclear. CDR3 sequence (DNA): TGCGCCAGCAGCCAAACCCGGGCGAGGTTCACAGATACGCAGTATTTT. This gives the protein CASSQTRARFTDTQYF.